The source of this T cell receptor beta chain is a study of identifying expanded T cells in peripheral blood. Study-wide points: Clone count variance between roughly 2-week samples rose with total template count. Over two and four weeks, about 15 and 19 clones changed, versus roughly 1.2 between replicates.

Clones were read by immunoSEQ multiplex PCR, and TCRdb kept only the in-frame ones, dropping some. The sample holds around 70,000 clones, roughly nine tenths seen once. The germline V and J ends were trimmed by 0 bases and 2 bases, with 13 bases remaining between them. Germline assignment: CDR1 ENHRY and CDR2 SYGVKD. The CDR3 covers 16 residues. On this clone itself: What it binds is unknown.

Healthy donors had no documented immune events, such as infections, while sampled. The gene calls are TRBV10-3 and TRBJ1-2, with D maybe TRBD1 (5 bases). The origin of this receptor is a person aged 18 to 70 in good health. Sequenced material: blood. CDR3 sequence: CAISESRAGQNYGYTF. The CDR3 DNA reads as TGTGCCATCAGTGAGTCAAGGGCAGGGCAAAACTATGGCTACACCTTC.